This T cell receptor beta chain was sequenced in a study of CD8 T cells in ankylosing spondylitis. This clonotype showed up many times. The antigen remains undetermined. Study conclusions and caveats: Disease-linked clones reportedly concentrated significantly in matched ankylosing spondylitis synovial fluid. What appeared characteristic of ankylosing spondylitis blood was a TCR beta motif of fewer than ten highly homologous variants.

MiXCR, applied by TCRdb to the 5' RACE reads, yields one record per CDR3 protein. This repertoire shows 220,000 or so distinct CDR3 sequences, roughly 10% found once; its top ten account for around a fifth. This CDR3 region has 15 residues. Germline CDR1 reads DFQATT; CDR2 reads SNEGSKA (reference sequence). The junction had 5 bases not matched to a gene; V was cut back by 5 bases and J by 4 bases. The sequencing sample was made of blood, either unsorted or a sorted T cell fraction (not recorded which). V usage is TRBV20-1 and J usage is TRBJ2-4; TRBD2 matches at 13 bases. This TCR came from a male donor with ankylosing spondylitis or in good health (not recorded which). CDR3: CSAPTSGGIKNIQYF. The DNA of the CDR3 is TGCAGTGCTCCGACTAGCGGGGGGATTAAAAACATTCAGTACTTC.